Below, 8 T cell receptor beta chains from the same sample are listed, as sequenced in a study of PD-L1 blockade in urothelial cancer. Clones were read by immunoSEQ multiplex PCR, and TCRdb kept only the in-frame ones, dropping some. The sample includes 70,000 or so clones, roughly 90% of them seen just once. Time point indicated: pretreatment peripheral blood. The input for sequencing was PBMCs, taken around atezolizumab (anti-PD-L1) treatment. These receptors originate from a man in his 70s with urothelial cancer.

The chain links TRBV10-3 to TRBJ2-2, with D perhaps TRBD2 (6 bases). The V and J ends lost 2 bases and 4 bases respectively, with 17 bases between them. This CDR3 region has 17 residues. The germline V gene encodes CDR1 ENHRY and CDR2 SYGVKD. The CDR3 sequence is CAISEELALPSTGELFF. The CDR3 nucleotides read TGTGCCATCAGTGAGGAACTAGCCTTACCATCCACCGGGGAGCTGTTTTTT.

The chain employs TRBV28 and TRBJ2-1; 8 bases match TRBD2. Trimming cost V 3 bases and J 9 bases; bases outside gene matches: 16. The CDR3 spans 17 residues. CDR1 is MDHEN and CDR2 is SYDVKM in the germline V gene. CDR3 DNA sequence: TGTGCCAGCAGTTTGTTTACCGGGGCGGGGGGATATCGTGAGCAGTTCTTC. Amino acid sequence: CASSLFTGAGGYREQFF.

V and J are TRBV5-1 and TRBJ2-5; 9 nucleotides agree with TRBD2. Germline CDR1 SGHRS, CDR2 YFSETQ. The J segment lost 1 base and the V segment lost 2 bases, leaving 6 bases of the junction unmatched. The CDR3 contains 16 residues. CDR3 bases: TGCGCCAGCAGCTTCGGACTAGCGACAATCCAAGAGACCCAGTACTTC. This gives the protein CASSFGLATIQETQYF. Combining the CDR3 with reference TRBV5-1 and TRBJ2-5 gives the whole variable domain KAGVTQTPRYLIKTRGQQVTLSCSPISGHRSVSWYQQTPGQGLQFLFEYFSETQRNKGNFPGRFSGRQFSNSRSEMNVSTLELGDSALYLCASSFGLATIQETQYFGPGTRLLVL.

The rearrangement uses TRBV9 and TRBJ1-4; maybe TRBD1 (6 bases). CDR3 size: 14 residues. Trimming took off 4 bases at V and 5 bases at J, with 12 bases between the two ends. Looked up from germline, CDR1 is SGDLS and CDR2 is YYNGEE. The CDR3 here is CASSPTGTNEKLFF. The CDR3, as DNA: TGTGCCAGCAGCCCCACAGGGACCAATGAAAAACTGTTTTTT. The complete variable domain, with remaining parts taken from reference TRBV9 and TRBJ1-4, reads DSGVTQTPKHLITATGQRVTLRCSPRSGDLSVYWYQQSLDQGLQFLIQYYNGEERAKGNILERFSAQQFPDLHSELNLSSLELGDSALYFCASSPTGTNEKLFFGSGTQLSVL.

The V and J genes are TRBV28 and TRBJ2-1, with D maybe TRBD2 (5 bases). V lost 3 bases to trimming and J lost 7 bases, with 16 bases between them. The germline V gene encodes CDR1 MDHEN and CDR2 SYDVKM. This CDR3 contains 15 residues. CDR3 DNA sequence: TGTGCCAGCAGTTTGGCGGGTTTGATGGGGAATGAGCAGTTCTTC. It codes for CASSLAGLMGNEQFF.

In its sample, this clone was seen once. The chain's CDR3 is CASIDLNRELNQPQHF. CDR3 bases: TGTGCCAGTATTGATTTGAACAGGGAACTCAATCAGCCCCAGCATTTT. The J gene is TRBJ1-5, the V gene TRBV19, with D possibly being TRBD1 (6 bases). The CDR3 has 16 residues. Germline V CDR1 and CDR2: LNHDA, SQIVND (reference sequence). V gave up 7 bases and J gave up 3 bases, with 19 bases separating them.

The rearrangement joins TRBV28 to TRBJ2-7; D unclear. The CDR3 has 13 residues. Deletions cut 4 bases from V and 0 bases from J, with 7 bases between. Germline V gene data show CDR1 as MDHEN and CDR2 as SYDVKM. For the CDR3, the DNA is TGTGCCAGCAGTTCCGACAACTCCTACGAGCAGTACTTC. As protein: CASSSDNSYEQYF.

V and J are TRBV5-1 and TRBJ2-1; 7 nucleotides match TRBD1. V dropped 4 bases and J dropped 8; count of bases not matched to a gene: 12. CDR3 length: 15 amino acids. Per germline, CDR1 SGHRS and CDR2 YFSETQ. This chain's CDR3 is CASSPGRQGGDEQFF. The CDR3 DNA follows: TGCGCCAGCAGCCCCGGGCGACAGGGTGGGGATGAGCAGTTCTTC.